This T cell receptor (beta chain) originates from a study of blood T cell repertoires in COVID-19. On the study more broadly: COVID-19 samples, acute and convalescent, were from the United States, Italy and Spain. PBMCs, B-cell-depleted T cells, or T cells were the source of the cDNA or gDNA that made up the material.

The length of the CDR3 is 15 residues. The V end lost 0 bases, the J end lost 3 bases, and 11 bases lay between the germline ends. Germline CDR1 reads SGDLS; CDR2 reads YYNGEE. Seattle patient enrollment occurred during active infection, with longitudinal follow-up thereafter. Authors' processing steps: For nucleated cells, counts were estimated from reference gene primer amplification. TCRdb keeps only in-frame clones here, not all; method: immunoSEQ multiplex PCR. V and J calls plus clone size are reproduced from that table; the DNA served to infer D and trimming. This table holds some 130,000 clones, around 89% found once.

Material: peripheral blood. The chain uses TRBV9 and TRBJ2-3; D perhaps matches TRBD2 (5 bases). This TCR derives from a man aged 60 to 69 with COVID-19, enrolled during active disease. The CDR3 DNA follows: TGTGCCAGCAGCGTAGAAGGGCCGGGAACAGATACGCAGTATTTT. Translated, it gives CASSVEGPGTDTQYF.